The entry below describes one T cell receptor (beta chain). Its antigen remains unidentified. No base quality values were provided; no much bigger clone lies one nucleotide off. The data are from a study of shared clonotypes between healthy human individuals (dated by TCRdb to 2019 to 2021). Looking at the study overall: The cohort included three men and a couple of women between 18 and 49 years of age. For each donor, three plates each were used for CD4 naive and CD4 memory, two plates were used for CD8 naive, and one plate was used for CD8 memory. Blood TCR repertoires of a handful of healthy adults were deeply sequenced to estimate repertoire size and the extent of clonotype sharing between individuals. Different laboratories and diverse techniques were used to prepare libraries and sequence TCR repertoires, to increase sequencing depth and limit assay-specific biases. Per donor, leukapheresis produced somewhere between about 0.85 and 10 billion PBMCs. Summary of the overall study and its limitations: Compared with non-shared clonotypes, clonotypes shared by all four sorted-subset donors had higher generation probabilities. Pairwise subsampling led to the expectation that sequencing depth would affect the degree of clonotype sharing among donors. Sampling was limited to blood, and TCR repertoires in tissue likely differ from TCR repertoires in blood. Incomplete sequencing was indicated by rarefaction of sorted-subset datasets, despite the large sequencing depth. Naive subsets generally had larger estimated clonotype richness than memory subsets did. Roughly 5% of naive CD4, around 3.6% of naive CD8, 2% to 2.5% of memory CD4, and 0.4% of memory CD8 clonotypes were shared across several donors. Because the study included only a small number of donors, the genetic and exposure-history diversity represented was limited.

Donors were healthy HIV-negative adults with no recently reported acute infections or vaccinations. All donors were Caucasian adults living in Nashville, Tennessee, USA. CD4+ T cells were enriched through magnetic negative selection, after which naive cells were positively selected on CD45RA and the remaining negative fraction served as the memory subset. Blood was obtained by leukapheresis, after which PBMCs were separated by Ficoll-Histopaque density gradient centrifugation and cryopreserved in liquid nitrogen vapor phase. Purity and quantity of every magnetically sorted T cell population were checked by analytical flow cytometry. Each sorted fraction had its genomic DNA isolated and then quantified by UV absorbance on a Nanodrop 2000c. TCR CDR3 regions were amplified from genomic DNA by multiplex PCR using the deep immunoSEQ assay. Extracted genomic DNA from each cell subset was spread evenly across all wells of several immunoSEQ 96-well plates, with each plate serving as a replicate. For sorted subsets, each replicate PCR was loaded with about 200 ng genomic DNA, equivalent to 32,000 or so T cell genomes. Purified libraries were quantified with a Qubit 3.0 fluorometer, sized on a Bioanalyzer 2100, and re-quantified with the KAPA Library Quantification kit. Each immunoSEQ 96-well plate was sequenced on its own single-read 150-cycle Illumina NextSeq 550 flow cell. On the study's bioinformatics: Because the immunoSEQ output included only junctional sequences and no quality scores, the filtering could not be the same as the filtering used for full-length reads. To assign V/J genes and CDR3, sequences were annotated using PyIR, a Python wrapper for IgBLAST v1.9, with IMGT germline references. Reads with weak V/J assignments (E-value above 1e-6), missing CDR3, stop codons, out-of-frame junctions, or ambiguous translated residues were removed. V3J clonotypes were defined by identical inferred V gene, J gene, and CDR3 amino acid sequence. Percentage overlap between repertoires was calculated by dividing the number of shared unique clonotypes by the size of the smaller repertoire. RTK rarefaction, the Chao1 estimator, and Recon v2.1 estimates of unobserved clonotypes were used to assess repertoire richness. For all TCRbeta clonotypes obtained by the gDNA method from a handful of donors, generation probabilities were computed with OLGA. Here the immuneACCESS table is served through TCRdb, limited to in-frame sequences with V and J called. Missing clones are a known gap in these copies; in checked studies unresolved V genes cover under half, and the rest lacks a known reason. Clone size and the V and J calls come from that table; the DNA yielded D and trimming. The sample table holds approximately 1.1 million clones, of which around three quarters were seen once. The ten largest clones represent around 0.47% of the sample.

The CDR3 spans 11 residues, from the cysteine through the phenylalanine. The only DNA kept is the CDR3, 33 bases in frame from the first base. V lost 7 bases and J lost 5 bases; the stretch between them is 8 bases long. Based on the germline V gene, the CDR1 and CDR2 sequences are MNHNS and SASEGT. The rearrangement combines TRBV6-1 with TRBJ1-1, with the D gene not confidently named. The specimen was memory CD4+ T cells from PBMCs. In light of the paper, this sample's cell subset or site label describes: CD45RA-negative fraction. The source is a young man in good health. Some clones in this sample may be carry-over from other donors' samples. The CDR3 reads CASTGNTEAFF. The base sequence is TGTGCCAGCACGGGGAATACTGAAGCTTTCTTT.